The rows below give T cell receptor beta chains drawn from one sample of a study of blood T cell repertoires in COVID-19. This table comes from immunoSEQ multiplex PCR, and its TCRdb copy is limited to in-frame clones, with some not included. This table has about 330,000 clones, around 84% appearing once. Sequencing was carried out using PBMCs or T cells enriched from blood (not recorded which). These receptors were taken from a young woman who had recovered from COVID-19. Each CDR3 is given with its conserved first and last residue. A D gene is named only where the DNA matches it firmly. Only some rows state a clone size, as once, few, many or a class for expanded clones.

clone size,V gene,D gene,J gene,CDR3 length,CDR3 protein,CDR3 DNA
.,TRBV11-2,TRBD2,TRBJ2-3,16,CASSRGLAELTDTQYF,TGTGCCAGCAGCAGGGGACTAGCGGAGCTCACAGATACGCAGTATTTT
.,TRBV18,TRBD1,TRBJ1-4,18,CASSPPPGQITTNEKLFF,TGTGCCAGCTCACCACCCCCGGGACAGATAACAACTAATGAAAAACTGTTTTTT
.,TRBV18,TRBD2,TRBJ2-1,17,CASSRLGLAGGEDEQFF,TGTGCCAGCTCACGACTAGGACTAGCGGGAGGTGAAGATGAGCAGTTCTTC
.,TRBV25-1,.,TRBJ1-2,14,CASSELGANYGYTF,TGTGCCAGCAGTGAATTAGGAGCTAACTATGGCTACACCTTC
.,TRBV19,TRBD1,TRBJ1-1,14,CASSTYRGYTEAFF,TGTGCCAGTAGTACCTACAGGGGATACACTGAAGCTTTCTTT
.,TRBV4-2,.,TRBJ1-1,17,CASSRDFRGAGNTEAFF,TGTGCCAGCAGCCGCGATTTCCGGGGGGCGGGGAACACTGAAGCTTTCTTT
.,TRBV5-5,.,TRBJ2-3,17,CASSGIYGGSSTDTQYF,TGTGCCAGCAGCGGAATTTACGGCGGGTCCTCCACAGATACGCAGTATTTT
.,TRBV27,.,TRBJ1-2,14,CASRAGGGADGYTF,TGTGCCAGCCGGGCGGGCGGAGGGGCCGATGGCTACACCTTC
.,TRBV12-3/TRBV12-4,TRBD1,TRBJ2-1,13,CASEDRGDNEQFF,TGTGCCAGCGAGGACAGGGGGGACAATGAGCAGTTCTTC
.,TRBV27,TRBD1,TRBJ2-7,14,CASSSGQGPYEQYF,TGTGCCAGCAGTTCCGGACAGGGCCCCTACGAGCAGTACTTC
.,TRBV18,TRBD2,TRBJ2-7,18,CASSQRTSGRPSSYEQYF,TGTGCCAGCTCACAACGGACTAGCGGGAGGCCAAGCTCCTACGAGCAGTACTTC
.,TRBV6-1,.,TRBJ2-3,15,CASSEAWAGTDTQYF,TGTGCCAGCAGTGAAGCATGGGCAGGGACAGATACGCAGTATTTT
.,TRBV4-1,TRBD1,TRBJ1-2,17,CASSQIGQGAFGYGYTF,TGCGCCAGCAGCCAAATAGGACAGGGGGCTTTTGGCTATGGCTACACCTTC
.,TRBV3-1/TRBV3-2,.,TRBJ2-4,15,CASSQAGLAKNIQYF,TGTGCCAGCAGCCAAGCGGGACTAGCCAAAAACATTCAGTACTTC
.,TRBV18,TRBD1,TRBJ2-7,14,CASSPPSDRDEQYF,TGTGCCAGCTCACCACCTTCCGACAGGGACGAGCAGTACTTC
.,TRBV28,.,TRBJ1-2,15,CASSLARGRWYGYTF,TGTGCCAGCAGTCTGGCCCGGGGTCGTTGGTATGGCTACACCTTC
once,TRBV29-1,TRBD1,TRBJ1-2,14,CSAAEQGSSYGYTF,TGCAGCGCTGCTGAACAGGGGTCCTCCTATGGCTACACCTTC
.,TRBV7-9,TRBD1,TRBJ1-3,16,CASSPPTGVPGNTIYF,TGTGCCAGCAGCCCCCCGACAGGGGTCCCTGGAAACACCATATATTTT
.,TRBV3-1/TRBV3-2,.,TRBJ2-7,14,CASSQDSTVYEQYF,TGTGCCAGCAGCCAAGATTCCACTGTCTACGAGCAGTACTTC
.,TRBV7-3,TRBD2,TRBJ2-5,13,CASSLGLEETQYF,TGTGCCAGCAGCTTGGGACTAGAAGAGACCCAGTACTTC
few,TRBV2,.,TRBJ2-3,13,CGSNDSPTDTQYF,TGTGGATCGAACGACTCCCCCACAGATACGCAGTATTTT
few,TRBV5-6,TRBD1,TRBJ1-2,16,CASSLRQGTTNYGYTF,TGTGCCAGCAGCTTGAGACAGGGCACGACTAACTATGGCTACACCTTC
.,TRBV28,TRBD1,TRBJ1-2,14,CASSGRGRRIGYTF,TGTGCCAGCAGTGGCAGGGGGCGGAGGATTGGCTACACCTTC
.,TRBV6-6,.,TRBJ1-1,15,CASTLRGGLGTEAFF,TGTGCCAGCACCCTAAGGGGGGGTCTAGGCACTGAAGCTTTCTTT
.,TRBV28,.,TRBJ1-3,14,CASVTSGTGNTIYF,TGTGCCAGCGTTACGTCCGGGACTGGAAACACCATATATTTT
few,TRBV19,.,TRBJ1-1,11,CASRDGREAFF,TGTGCCAGTAGGGATGGGAGAGAAGCTTTCTTT